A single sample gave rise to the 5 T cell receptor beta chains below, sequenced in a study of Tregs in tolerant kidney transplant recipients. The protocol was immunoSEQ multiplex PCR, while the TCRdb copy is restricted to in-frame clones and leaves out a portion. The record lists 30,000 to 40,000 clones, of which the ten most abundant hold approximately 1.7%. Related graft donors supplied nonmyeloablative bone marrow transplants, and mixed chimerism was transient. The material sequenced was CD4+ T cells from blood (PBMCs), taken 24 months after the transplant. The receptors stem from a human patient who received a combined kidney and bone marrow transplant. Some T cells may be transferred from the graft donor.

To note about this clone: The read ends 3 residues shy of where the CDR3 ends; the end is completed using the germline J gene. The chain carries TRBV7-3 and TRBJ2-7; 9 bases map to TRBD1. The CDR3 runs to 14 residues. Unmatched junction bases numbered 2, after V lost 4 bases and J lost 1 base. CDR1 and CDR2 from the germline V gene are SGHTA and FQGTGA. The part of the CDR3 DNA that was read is TGTGCCAGCAGCTCGGGGACAGGGTCCTACGAG. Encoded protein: CASSSGTGSYE. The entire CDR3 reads CASSSGTGSYEQYF.

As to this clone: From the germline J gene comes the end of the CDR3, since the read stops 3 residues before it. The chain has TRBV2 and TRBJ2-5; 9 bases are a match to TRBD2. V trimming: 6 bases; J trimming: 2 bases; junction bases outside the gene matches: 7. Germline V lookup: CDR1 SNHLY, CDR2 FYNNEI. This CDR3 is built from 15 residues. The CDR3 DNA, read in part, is TGTGCCAGCAGGCTGACCACTAGCGGGCAAGAGACC. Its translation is CASRLTTSGQET. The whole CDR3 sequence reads CASRLTTSGQETQYF.

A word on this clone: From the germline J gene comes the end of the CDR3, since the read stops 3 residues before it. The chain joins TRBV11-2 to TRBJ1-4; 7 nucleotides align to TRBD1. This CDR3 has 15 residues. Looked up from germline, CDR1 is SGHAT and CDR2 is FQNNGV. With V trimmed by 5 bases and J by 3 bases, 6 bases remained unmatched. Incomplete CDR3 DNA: TGTGCCAGCAGCCAAGGGACAGCACCTAATGAAAAA. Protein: CASSQGTAPNEK. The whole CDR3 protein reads CASSQGTAPNEKLFF.

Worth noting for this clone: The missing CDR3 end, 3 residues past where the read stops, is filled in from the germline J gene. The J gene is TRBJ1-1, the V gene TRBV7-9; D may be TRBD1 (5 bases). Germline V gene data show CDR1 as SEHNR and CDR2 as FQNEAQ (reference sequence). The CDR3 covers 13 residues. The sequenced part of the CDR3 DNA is TGTGCCAGCAGCCTACCTAAGACAGTGGAA. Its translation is CASSLPKTVE. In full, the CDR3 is CASSLPKTVEAFF.

The CDR3 sequence: CASSPRGENYGYTF. CDR3 DNA (partial): TGTGCCAGCTCACCAAGGGGAGAAAACTATGGC. The chain carries TRBV18 and TRBJ1-2, with D perhaps matching TRBD1 (5 bases). The sequence runs out 3 residues before the end of the CDR3; the remainder is reconstructed from the germline J gene. V gave up 2 bases and J gave up 2 bases, with 9 bases separating them. The CDR3 spans 14 residues. CDR1 and CDR2 from the germline V gene are KGHSH and LQKENI.